This TCR beta chain was identified in a study of post-analysis software for immune sequencing data. Regarding the study as a whole: Compared against controls, patients with multiple sclerosis displayed significantly lower normalized Chao1 diversity. Included in a set of roughly five TRBV segments more frequent in patients than controls were TRBV5-6, TRBV5-1 and TRBV20-1.

V was shortened by 5 bases and J by 3 bases, with 13 bases between the two germline ends. There are 14 residues in the CDR3. Unique molecular identifiers had been added to the TCR beta cDNA libraries. Each CDR3 protein gets one entry after TCRdb re-called the PCR reads with MiXCR. The sample has hundreds of thousands of distinct CDR3 sequences; approximately 50% are singletons. As regards this clonotype: Antigen unknown.

The sequenced material came from blood. The chain joins TRBV12-3 or TRBV12-4 to TRBJ2-5, with D unclear. This TCR came from a girl aged 10-17 years with multiple sclerosis. Written as DNA, the CDR3 is TGTGCCAGCAGTACTCTTTTACTTAAAGAGACCCAGTACTTC. Amino acids: CASSTLLLKETQYF.